This T cell receptor (beta chain) comes out of a study of HIV-infected patients and healthy controls. General study findings and limits: Study cohorts differed slightly in age and sex, but this did not explain diversity differences.

Reverse transcription used around 540 ng RNA and constant-region primers for alpha and beta. Using multiplexing indices, alpha and beta chain libraries were generated apart by chain-specific third strand synthesis. One entry per CDR3 protein results from TCRdb running MiXCR on the 5' RACE reads. The sample gives roughly 4,600 distinct CDR3 sequences, more than 5% of which show up once; around a third is in the top ten. The CDR3 length is 13 residues. Germline lookup yields CDR1 SGHRS and CDR2 YFSETQ. The V segment lost 5 bases and the J segment 8 bases; nucleotides outside the gene matches: 8. Antiretroviral therapy had run roughly three months, about 14 weeks, before follow-up blood collection. Whole blood was used without fractionation, so all unsorted peripheral T cells were included. In its sample, this clonotype ranks as medium-sized. What it binds is unknown.

This chain connects TRBV5-1 to TRBJ1-2, with 8 bases fitting TRBD1. The sample consisted of blood, taken during antiretroviral therapy. This TCR was recovered from an adult with HIV infection. CDR3 in amino acids: CASRVDRDRGYTF. CDR3 in DNA: TGCGCCAGCAGGGTGGACAGGGACCGCGGCTACACCTTC. Based on the CDR3 plus reference TRBV5-1 and TRBJ1-2, the full variable domain is KAGVTQTPRYLIKTRGQQVTLSCSPISGHRSVSWYQQTPGQGLQFLFEYFSETQRNKGNFPGRFSGRQFSNSRSEMNVSTLELGDSALYLCASRVDRDRGYTFGSGTRLTVV.